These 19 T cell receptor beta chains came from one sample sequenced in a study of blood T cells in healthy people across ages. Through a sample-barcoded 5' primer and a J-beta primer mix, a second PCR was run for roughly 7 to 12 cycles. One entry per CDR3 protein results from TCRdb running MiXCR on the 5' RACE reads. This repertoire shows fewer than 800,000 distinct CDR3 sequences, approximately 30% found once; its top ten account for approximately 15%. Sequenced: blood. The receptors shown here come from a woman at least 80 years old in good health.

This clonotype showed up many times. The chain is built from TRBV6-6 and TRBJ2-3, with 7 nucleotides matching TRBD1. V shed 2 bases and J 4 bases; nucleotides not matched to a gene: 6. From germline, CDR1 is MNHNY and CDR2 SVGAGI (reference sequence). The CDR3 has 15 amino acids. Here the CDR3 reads CASSYPRQGSDTQYF. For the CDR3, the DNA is TGTGCCAGCAGTTACCCCCGACAGGGTTCAGATACGCAGTATTTT.

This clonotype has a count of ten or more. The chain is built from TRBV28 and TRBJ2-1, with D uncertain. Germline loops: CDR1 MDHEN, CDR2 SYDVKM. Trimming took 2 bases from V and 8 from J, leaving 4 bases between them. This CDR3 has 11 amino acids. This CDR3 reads CASSLTHEQFF. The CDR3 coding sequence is TGTGCCAGCAGTTTAACGCATGAGCAGTTCTTC.

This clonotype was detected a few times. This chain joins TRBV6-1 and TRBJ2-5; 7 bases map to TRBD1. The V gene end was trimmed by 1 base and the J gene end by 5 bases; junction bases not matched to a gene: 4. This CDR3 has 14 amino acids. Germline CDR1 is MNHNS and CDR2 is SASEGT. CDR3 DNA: TGTGCCAGCAGTGAAGGAGGGGGCGGTGAGACCCAGTACTTC. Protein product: CASSEGGGGETQYF.

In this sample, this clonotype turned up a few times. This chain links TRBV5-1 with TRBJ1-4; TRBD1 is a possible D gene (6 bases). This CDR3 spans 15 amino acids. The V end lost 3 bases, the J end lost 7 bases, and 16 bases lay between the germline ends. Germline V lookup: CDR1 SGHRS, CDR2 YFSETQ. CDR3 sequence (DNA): TGCGCCAGCAGCTCCCTACAGGGAGAGGGTGAAAAACTGTTTTTT. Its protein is CASSSLQGEGEKLFF.

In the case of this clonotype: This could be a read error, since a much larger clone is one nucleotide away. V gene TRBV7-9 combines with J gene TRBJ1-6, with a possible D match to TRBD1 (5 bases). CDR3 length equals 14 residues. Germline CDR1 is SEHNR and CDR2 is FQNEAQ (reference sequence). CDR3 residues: CASSPGRTNPPLHF. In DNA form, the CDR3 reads TGTGCCAGCAGCCCGGGACGGACTAATCCACCCCTCCACTTT.

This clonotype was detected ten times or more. The DNA of the CDR3 is TGTGCCTGGGGGGGACAGGGAGGTTGGAATGAGCAGTTCTTC. Translated: CAWGGQGGWNEQFF. The gene calls are TRBV30 and TRBJ2-1; 9 nucleotides align to TRBD1. With 5 bases clipped from V and 7 bases from J, the junction kept 9 bases outside the gene matches. CDR1 is GTSNPN and CDR2 is SVGIG in the germline V gene (reference sequence). The CDR3 consists of 14 residues.

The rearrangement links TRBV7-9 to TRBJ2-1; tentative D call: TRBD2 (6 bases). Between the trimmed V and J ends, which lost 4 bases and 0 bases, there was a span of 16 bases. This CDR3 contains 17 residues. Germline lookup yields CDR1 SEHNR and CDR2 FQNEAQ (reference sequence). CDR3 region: CASSSGSGGGSYNEQFF. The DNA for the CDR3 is TGTGCCAGCAGCTCGGGTAGCGGAGGAGGCTCCTACAATGAGCAGTTCTTC.

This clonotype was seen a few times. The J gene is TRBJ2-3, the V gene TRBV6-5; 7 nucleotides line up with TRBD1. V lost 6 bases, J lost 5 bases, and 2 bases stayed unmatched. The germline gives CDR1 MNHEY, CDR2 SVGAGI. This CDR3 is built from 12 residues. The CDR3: CASRSGGDTQYF. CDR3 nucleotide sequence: TGTGCCAGCAGGTCAGGGGGAGATACGCAGTATTTT.

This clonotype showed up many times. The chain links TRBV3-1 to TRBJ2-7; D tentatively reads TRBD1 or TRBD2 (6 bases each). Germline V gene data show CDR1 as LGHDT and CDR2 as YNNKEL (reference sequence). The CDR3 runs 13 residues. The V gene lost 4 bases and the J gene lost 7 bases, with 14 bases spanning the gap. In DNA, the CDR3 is TGTGCCAGCAGCCTCCGACAGGCGGGAGAGCAGTACTTC. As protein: CASSLRQAGEQYF.

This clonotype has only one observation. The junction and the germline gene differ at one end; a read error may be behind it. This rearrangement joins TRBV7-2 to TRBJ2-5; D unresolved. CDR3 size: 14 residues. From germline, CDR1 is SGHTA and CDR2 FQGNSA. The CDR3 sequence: CAGSPWRHEETQYF. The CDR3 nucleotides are TGTGCCGGCAGCCCCTGGCGTCATGAAGAGACCCAGTACTTC.

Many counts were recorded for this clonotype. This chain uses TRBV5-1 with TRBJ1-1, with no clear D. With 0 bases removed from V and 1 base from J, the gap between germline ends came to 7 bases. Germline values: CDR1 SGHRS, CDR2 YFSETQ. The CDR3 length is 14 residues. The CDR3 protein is CASSLDSANTEAFF. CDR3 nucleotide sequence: TGCGCCAGCAGCTTGGACAGTGCGAACACTGAAGCTTTCTTT.

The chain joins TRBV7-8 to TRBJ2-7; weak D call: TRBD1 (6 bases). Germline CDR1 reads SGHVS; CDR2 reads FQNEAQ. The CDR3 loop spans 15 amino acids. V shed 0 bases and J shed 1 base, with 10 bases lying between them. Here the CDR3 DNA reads TGTGCCAGCAGCTTAGCCCGGACAGATTCCTACGAGCAGTACTTC. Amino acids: CASSLARTDSYEQYF.

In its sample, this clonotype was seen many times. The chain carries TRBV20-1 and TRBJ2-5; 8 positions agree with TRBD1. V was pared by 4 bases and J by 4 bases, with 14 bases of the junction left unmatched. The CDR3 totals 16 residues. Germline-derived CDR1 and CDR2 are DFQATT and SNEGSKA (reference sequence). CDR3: CSATGTGRGSGETQYF. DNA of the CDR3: TGCAGTGCTACTGGGACAGGAAGGGGGTCCGGAGAGACCCAGTACTTC.

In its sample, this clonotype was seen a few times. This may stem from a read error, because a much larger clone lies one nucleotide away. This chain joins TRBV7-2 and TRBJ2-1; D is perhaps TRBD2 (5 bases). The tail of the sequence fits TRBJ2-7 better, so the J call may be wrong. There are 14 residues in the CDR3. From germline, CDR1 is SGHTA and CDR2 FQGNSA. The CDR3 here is CASSGISSYNEQYF. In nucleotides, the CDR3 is TGTGCCAGCTCCGGGATTAGCTCCTACAATGAGCAGTACTTC.

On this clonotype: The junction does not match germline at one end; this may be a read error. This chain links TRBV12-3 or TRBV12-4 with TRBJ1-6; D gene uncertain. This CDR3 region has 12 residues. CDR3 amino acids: CASRMSGSPLHF. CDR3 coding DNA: TGCGCCAGCAGAATGTCCGGGTCACCCCTCCACTTT.

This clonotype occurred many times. CDR3 loop: CAISDQYSEQFF. CDR3 bases: TGTGCCATCAGTGACCAGTACTCTGAGCAGTTCTTC. V and J are TRBV10-3 and TRBJ2-1, with D unclear. The ends were cut back, 3 bases at V and 9 bases at J, with 9 bases in the middle. The CDR3 is 12 amino acids. CDR1 and CDR2 (germline): ENHRY, SYGVKD.

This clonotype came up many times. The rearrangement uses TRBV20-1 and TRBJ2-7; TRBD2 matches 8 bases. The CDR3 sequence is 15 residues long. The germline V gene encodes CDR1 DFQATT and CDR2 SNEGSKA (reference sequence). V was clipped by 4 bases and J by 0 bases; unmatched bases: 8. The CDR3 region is CSANPGRGASYEQYF. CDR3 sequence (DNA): TGCAGTGCTAACCCGGGGCGGGGGGCCTCCTACGAGCAGTACTTC.

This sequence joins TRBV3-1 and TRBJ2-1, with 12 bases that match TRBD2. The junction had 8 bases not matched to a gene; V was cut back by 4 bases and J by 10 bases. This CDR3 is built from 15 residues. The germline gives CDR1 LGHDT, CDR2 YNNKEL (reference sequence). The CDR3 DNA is TGTGCCAGCAGCCGATCTAGCGGGGGGGCCTACGAGCAGTTCTTC. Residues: CASSRSSGGAYEQFF.

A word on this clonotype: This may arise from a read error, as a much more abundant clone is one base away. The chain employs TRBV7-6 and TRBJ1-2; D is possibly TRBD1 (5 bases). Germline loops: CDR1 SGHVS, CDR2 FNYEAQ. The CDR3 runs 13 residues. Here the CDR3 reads CVSSAPDTHGYTF. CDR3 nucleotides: TGTGTCAGCAGCGCCCCGGACACACATGGCTACACCTTC. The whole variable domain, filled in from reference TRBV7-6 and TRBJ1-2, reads GAGVSQSPRYKVTKRGQDVALRCDPISGHVSLYWYRQALGQGPEFLTYFNYEAQQDKSGLPNDRFSAERPEGSISTLTIQRTEQRDSAMYRCVSSAPDTHGYTFGSGTRLTVV.